Detailed here is one T cell receptor (beta chain). These data come from a study of regulatory T cells in long-lasting Graves disease. Time point indicated: newly diagnosed GD, antithyroid drugs for less than 3 months. TCR sequences were obtained from RNA taken from PBMCs. Investigators prepared the TCR beta libraries by applying iRepertoire HTBI primers and Arm-PCR of CDR3 regions. TCRdb passed the multiplex PCR reads through MiXCR, listing each CDR3 protein once. The repertoire holds some 220,000 distinct CDR3 sequences, with approximately 18% as singletons. These data were also filed under a second study, of T cells in Graves' hyperthyroidism and ophthalmopathy.

The starting material was peripheral blood mononuclear cells (PBMCs), obtained at new diagnosis, from a patient treated with antithyroid drugs. The receptor was derived from a woman in her thirties with Graves disease.

CDR3 nucleotide sequence: TGTGCCAGCAGTGAAGGGGTTGGCGAGCAGTACTTC. The encoded protein is CASSEGVGEQYF. J is TRBJ2-7 and V is TRBV6-2 or TRBV6-3; tentative D call: TRBD1 (5 bases). Looked up from germline, CDR1 is MNHEY and CDR2 is SVGEGT. Trimming removed 5 bases at V and 6 bases at J, with 11 bases between. The CDR3 consists of 12 residues.